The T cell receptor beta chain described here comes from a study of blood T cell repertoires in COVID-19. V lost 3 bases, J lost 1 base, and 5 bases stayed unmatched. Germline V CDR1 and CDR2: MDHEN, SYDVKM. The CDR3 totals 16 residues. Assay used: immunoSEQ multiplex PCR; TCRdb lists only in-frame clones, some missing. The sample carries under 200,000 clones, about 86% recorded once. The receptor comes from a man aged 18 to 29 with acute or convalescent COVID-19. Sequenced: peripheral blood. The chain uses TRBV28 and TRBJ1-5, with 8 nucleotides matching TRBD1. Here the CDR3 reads CASSFNRGLSNQPQHF. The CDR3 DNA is TGTGCCAGCAGTTTTAACAGGGGGTTAAGCAATCAGCCCCAGCATTTT.